This entry lists 2 T cell receptor beta chains sequenced from one sample in a study of PD-L1 blockade in urothelial cancer. Only in-frame clones appear in the TCRdb table, and some are missing; sequencing was by immunoSEQ multiplex PCR. The sample lists roughly 45,000 clones, around 90% occurring once. Material: PBMCs, obtained around atezolizumab (anti-PD-L1) treatment. These receptors originate from a man between 60 and 70 years old with urothelial cancer.

This clone was seen only once. V gene TRBV10-3 combines with J gene TRBJ2-3; TRBD2 agrees at 9 bases. This CDR3 is 13 amino acids long. Germline loops: CDR1 ENHRY, CDR2 SYGVKD. Germline trimming cut 10 bases from V and 2 bases from J; bases unmatched to any gene: 4. DNA of the CDR3: TGTGCCAATAGCGGGGGATACACAGATACGCAGTATTTT. Its protein product is CANSGGYTDTQYF.

This clone showed up just a few times. This chain joins TRBV7-3 and TRBJ2-3, with TRBD2 identical over 10 bases. Germline V CDR1 and CDR2: SGHTA, FQGTGA. The CDR3 contains 16 residues. Trimming removed 5 bases from V and 2 bases from J; junction bases left unmatched: 7. For the CDR3, the DNA is TGTGCCAGCAGCCTGGGACTAGCGCCACTCACAGATACGCAGTATTTT. Protein: CASSLGLAPLTDTQYF.